The present entry profiles one T cell receptor (beta chain) with its context. This entry comes from a study of blood T cell repertoires in COVID-19. About the study: Specimens from acute and convalescent COVID-19 originated in the United States, Italy and Spain.

Participants had their cohort set by participant-reported clinical history. In the original processing: Estimation of nucleated cell counts relied on the amplification of reference gene primers. Sequenced by immunoSEQ multiplex PCR; TCRdb stores in-frame clones only, minus some. V and J calls and clone size are given by that table; D and trimming were obtained from the DNA. Of about 250,000 clones detected, around 83% appear once; the ten largest clones hold 5% to 7.5%. Germline values: CDR1 SGHDT, CDR2 YYEEEE. CDR3 size: 12 residues. This chain uses TRBV5-6 with TRBJ1-2; TRBD1 aligns across 8 bases. The sequencing input was PBMCs or T cells enriched from blood (not recorded which). The clonotype was recovered from a woman in her forties or fifties who had been exposed to COVID-19. CDR3 in DNA: TGTGCGGCAGGGGCAGGGGGCTTTGGCTACACCTTC. It specifies CAAGAGGFGYTF.